This TCR beta chain was found in a study of cytomegalovirus exposure and HLA in healthy donors. Whole-study results and caveats: There were around 160 TCR beta chains listed as cytomegalovirus-associated.

This clone turned up a few times. The antigen is undetermined. Germline CDR1 and CDR2: SGHRS and YFSETQ. There are 15 residues in the CDR3. The V gene lost 4 bases and the J gene lost 6 bases, with 14 bases spanning the gap. Primers included in the PCR were 60 Vbeta and 13 Jbeta primers. The method was immunoSEQ multiplex PCR; TCRdb's version includes in-frame clones alone and lacks a portion of them. The sample gives under 150,000 clones, about 83% of which show up once; roughly 5% is in the top ten. The TCR comes from a woman aged 25 to 45 in good health and CMV-seronegative. Input material: PBMCs. The J gene is TRBJ1-6, the V gene TRBV5-1, with D tentatively TRBD1 (5 bases). The CDR3 DNA reads TGCGCCAGCAGCGCCTTGCGGGGGAGTAATTCACCCCTCCACTTT. This codes for CASSALRGSNSPLHF.